Below are 29 T cell receptor beta chains sequenced from a single sample in a study of blood T cell repertoires in COVID-19. The protocol was immunoSEQ multiplex PCR, while the TCRdb copy is restricted to in-frame clones and leaves out a portion. This sample yields tens of thousands of clones, of which roughly 91% are seen a single time; 7.3% belongs to the top ten. The sequencing input was peripheral blood. The source of these receptors is a man between 40 and 49 years old with COVID-19, enrolled during active disease.

V and J are TRBV18 and TRBJ1-1; possible D gene TRBD1, 5 bases. Germline V gene lookup returns CDR1 KGHSH and CDR2 LQKENI. Trimming took off 2 bases at V and 4 bases at J, with 20 bases between the two ends. The CDR3 totals 17 residues. The CDR3 loop reads CASSPLGGHNLGTEAFF. The DNA for the CDR3 is TGTGCCAGCTCACCATTGGGGGGTCACAACCTTGGCACTGAAGCTTTCTTT.

The genes are TRBV5-1 and TRBJ2-3, with D perhaps matching TRBD2 (5 bases). V was clipped by 4 bases and J by 2 bases, with 17 bases between them. The CDR3 runs to 16 residues. Germline assignment: CDR1 SGHRS and CDR2 YFSETQ. The DNA of the CDR3 is TGCGCCAGCAGCAATGGTCGGGGAGTCGTCACAGATACGCAGTATTTT. It specifies CASSNGRGVVTDTQYF.

The J gene is TRBJ2-3, the V gene TRBV19, with 12 bases fitting TRBD1. Germline CDR1 reads LNHDA; CDR2 reads SQIVND (reference sequence). The V segment lost 5 bases and the J segment 8 bases; nucleotides outside the gene matches: 14. This CDR3 has 17 residues. The DNA for the CDR3 is TGTGCCAGTAGTGCCCAACTTAGGGACAGGGGGCAAGCTACGCAGTATTTT. Translating gives CASSAQLRDRGQATQYF.

V is TRBV10-1 and J is TRBJ2-3; 7 bases are a match to TRBD2. Germline V gene lookup returns CDR1 WNHNN and CDR2 SYGVQD (reference sequence). J was trimmed by 3 bases and V by 3 bases; bases with no gene match: 6. The CDR3 is 15 amino acids. The CDR3 spells CASSDGGGITDTQYF. CDR3 in DNA: TGCGCCAGCAGTGATGGCGGGGGTATAACAGATACGCAGTATTTT.

The genes are TRBV10-3 and TRBJ2-1; 9 nucleotides line up with TRBD1. The CDR3 runs to 15 residues. The germline gives CDR1 ENHRY, CDR2 SYGVKD. The junction had 11 bases not matched to a gene; V was cut back by 6 bases and J by 8 bases. In DNA form, the CDR3 reads TGTGCCATCAGCTCCGGGACAGGGAGCGGCGATGAGCAGTTCTTC. It yields the protein CAISSGTGSGDEQFF.

This clone was recorded once. The chain couples TRBV7-3 to TRBJ2-5; no clear D. Germline values: CDR1 SGHTA, CDR2 FQGTGA. V lost 3 bases and J 2 bases, leaving 7 bases between the germline ends. The CDR3 has 13 residues. The DNA for the CDR3 is TGTGCCAGCAGCTTTCTGGCTCAAGAGACCCAGTACTTC. Translated, it gives CASSFLAQETQYF.

This chain connects TRBV5-1 to TRBJ1-3, with D unresolved. CDR1 and CDR2 from the germline V gene are SGHRS and YFSETQ. This CDR3 has 15 amino acids. Trimming removed 1 base from V and 0 bases from J, with 8 bases in between. The CDR3 coding sequence is TGCGCCAGCAGCTTGACAGCCACCTCTGGAAACACCATATATTTT. Protein: CASSLTATSGNTIYF.

V and J are TRBV18 and TRBJ1-2, with D unresolved. Germline V lookup: CDR1 KGHSH, CDR2 LQKENI. The CDR3 covers 12 residues. The CDR3 here is CASEASFIGYTF. The CDR3 nucleotides read TGTGCTTCAGAGGCATCATTCATCGGCTACACCTTC.

In its sample, this clone was seen once. V usage is TRBV19 and J usage is TRBJ1-2, with 8 bases aligning to TRBD1. V trimming: 7 bases; J trimming: 5 bases; junction bases outside the gene matches: 15. Germline V gene data show CDR1 as LNHDA and CDR2 as SQIVND (reference sequence). The CDR3 runs to 16 residues. In DNA form, the CDR3 reads TGTGCCAGTACCCTAACCATCGGACAGGGCCGGTATGGCTACACCTTC. Residues: CASTLTIGQGRYGYTF. The full variable domain, with the rest looked up from reference TRBV19 and TRBJ1-2, is DGGITQSPKYLFRKEGQNVTLSCEQNLNHDAMYWYRQDPGQGLRLIYYSQIVNDFQKGDIAEGYSVSREKKESFPLTVTSAQKNPTAFYLCASTLTIGQGRYGYTFGSGTRLTVV.

The gene calls are TRBV28 and TRBJ2-2; TRBD1 matches 7 bases. CDR3 size: 15 residues. The germline V gene has CDR1 MDHEN and CDR2 SYDVKM. With V trimmed by 3 bases and J by 7 bases, 8 bases remained unmatched. CDR3 sequence reads: CASSLVRGQSGELFF. For the CDR3, the DNA is TGTGCCAGCAGTTTGGTGAGGGGGCAAAGCGGGGAGCTGTTTTTT.

The gene calls are TRBV4-2 and TRBJ2-3, with D possibly being TRBD2 (6 bases). Germline V CDR1 and CDR2: LGHNA, YNFKEQ. The CDR3 runs 17 residues. V lost 0 bases to trimming and J lost 6 bases, with 19 bases between them. In DNA, the CDR3 is TGTGCCAGCAGCCAAGATCCGGGCGGGAACCTGCGGGATACGCAGTATTTT. Translated, it gives CASSQDPGGNLRDTQYF.

The chain employs TRBV30 and TRBJ1-6, with TRBD1 matching 7 bases. Trimming took 4 bases from V and 7 from J; bases not matched to a gene: 4. The CDR3 has 13 residues. Germline loops: CDR1 GTSNPN, CDR2 SVGIG (reference sequence). The DNA of the CDR3 is TGTGCCTGGATGGGACAGACAAATTCACCCCTCCACTTT. Residues: CAWMGQTNSPLHF.

The CDR3 is CASSLTGGTEAFF. The CDR3, as DNA: TGTGCCAGCAGCTTGACAGGGGGCACTGAAGCTTTCTTT. The gene calls are TRBV5-4 and TRBJ1-1; 8 nucleotides line up with TRBD1. Germline V lookup: CDR1 SGHNT, CDR2 YYREEE (reference sequence). The junction had 0 bases not matched to a gene; V was cut back by 1 base and J by 4 bases. There are 13 residues in the CDR3.

This chain connects TRBV10-2 to TRBJ2-7; D remains ambiguous. The length of the CDR3 is 12 residues. The germline V and J ends were trimmed by 2 bases and 7 bases, with 9 bases remaining between them. CDR1 is WSHSY, CDR2 SAAADI, per germline. CDR3 sequence: CASSEIDGEQYF. The CDR3 DNA is TGCGCCAGCAGTGAGATCGACGGGGAGCAGTACTTC.

The gene calls are TRBV29-1 and TRBJ2-7; the match to TRBD1 covers 9 bases. The CDR3 totals 15 residues. The germline CDR1 and CDR2 sequences are SQVTM and ANQGSEA. J lost 3 bases, V lost 0 bases, and 6 bases had no gene match. This chain's CDR3 is CSVEDPGQGNYEQYF. The CDR3 coding sequence is TGCAGCGTTGAAGATCCGGGACAGGGTAACTACGAGCAGTACTTC.

The rearrangement links TRBV11-2 to TRBJ2-5; D call uncertain. From germline, CDR1 is SGHAT and CDR2 FQNNGV. Deletions cut 2 bases from V and 8 bases from J, with 9 bases between. The CDR3 sequence is 12 residues long. The CDR3 bases are TGTGCCAGCAGCTTACTTGGAGTCACCCAGTACTTC. It yields the protein CASSLLGVTQYF.

The chain couples TRBV3-1 (or the pseudogene TRBV3-2) to TRBJ2-3; the D gene is possibly TRBD2 (5 bases). The CDR3 has 15 amino acids. Trimming removed 1 base at V and 1 base at J, with 9 bases between. Germline values: CDR1 LGHDT, CDR2 YNNKEL (reference sequence). The CDR3, as DNA: TGTGCCAGCAGCCAAGGTGAAGCGGGCACAGATACGCAGTATTTT. Protein: CASSQGEAGTDTQYF.

This rearrangement joins TRBV29-1 to TRBJ1-1, with TRBD1 matching over 7 bases. This CDR3 comprises 13 residues. The trim removed 7 bases at V and 6 bases at J, leaving 11 bases unmatched. The V gene's germline CDR1 is SQVTM and CDR2 ANQGSEA. The CDR3 DNA reads TGCAGCGCCTCGGGACAGCCCAATTCTGAAGCTTTCTTT. Translating it yields CSASGQPNSEAFF.

The rearrangement uses TRBV3-1 (or the pseudogene TRBV3-2) and TRBJ1-6; D ambiguous. This CDR3 contains 16 residues. Germline V gene lookup returns CDR1 LGHDT and CDR2 YNNKEL (reference sequence). The germline V and J ends were trimmed by 1 base and 5 bases, with 12 bases remaining between them. CDR3: CASSQVRRNNNSPLHF. The DNA for the CDR3 is TGTGCCAGCAGCCAAGTTCGCAGGAATAATAATTCACCCCTCCACTTT.

This clone has only one observation. The V and J genes are TRBV13 and TRBJ2-7; 7 bases line up with TRBD2. The trim removed 6 bases at V and 1 base at J, leaving 3 bases unmatched. This CDR3 has 13 residues. Germline-derived CDR1 and CDR2 are PRHDT and FYEKMQ (reference sequence). CDR3 residues: CASRFGRSYEQYF. The CDR3 nucleotides are TGTGCCAGCAGATTCGGGAGGTCCTACGAGCAGTACTTC.

J is TRBJ1-4 and V is TRBV7-9, with D possibly TRBD1 on 5 matching bases. Trimming removed 1 base at V and 5 bases at J, with 11 bases between. Germline values: CDR1 SEHNR, CDR2 FQNEAQ (reference sequence). CDR3 length: 15 residues. CDR3 coding DNA: TGTGCCAGCAGCTTAGACCAGGGCTCGAATGAAAAACTGTTTTTT. This codes for CASSLDQGSNEKLFF.

V is TRBV5-1 and J is TRBJ2-7; 7 positions match TRBD1. CDR1 is SGHRS and CDR2 is YFSETQ in the germline V gene. The CDR3 is 13 residues long. After removal of 6 bases from V and 1 base from J, the junction contained 4 bases not matched to a gene. The CDR3 loop reads CASKGTESYEQYF. CDR3 coding DNA: TGCGCCAGCAAAGGGACAGAATCCTACGAGCAGTACTTC.

The rearrangement links TRBV6-4 to TRBJ1-4; D call uncertain. Germline V CDR1 and CDR2: MRHNA, SNTAGT. The CDR3 covers 14 residues. Deletions cut 6 bases from V and 7 bases from J, with 15 bases between. DNA for the CDR3: TGTGCCAGCAGCCCTGCGGGGAAGGGTGAAAAACTGTTTTTT. Translated, it gives CASSPAGKGEKLFF.

J is TRBJ2-5 and V is TRBV7-2, with a tentative D call TRBD2 (6 bases). CDR3 size: 14 residues. Germline assignment: CDR1 SGHTA and CDR2 FQGNSA. V lost 5 bases and J 4 bases, leaving 14 bases between the germline ends. The DNA for the CDR3 is TGTGCCAGCAGCACGACTAGTTTCAGAGAGACCCAGTACTTC. It codes for CASSTTSFRETQYF.

The chain combines TRBV5-4 with TRBJ2-1, with D possibly being TRBD1 (6 bases). Per germline, CDR1 SGHNT and CDR2 YYREEE (reference sequence). The CDR3 runs 14 residues. Trimming stripped 5 bases from V and 12 bases from J, with 21 bases between. In DNA, the CDR3 is TGTGCCAGCAGTATCCCCAACAGGGCCGATGGGCAGTTCTTC. Its protein is CASSIPNRADGQFF.

In DNA, the CDR3 is TGTGCCAGCAGCCCCGACAGGGTCTACGAGCAGTACTTC. Amino acid sequence: CASSPDRVYEQYF. The chain is built from TRBV13 and TRBJ2-7, with 7 bases matching TRBD1. CDR3 length equals 13 residues. V trimming: 5 bases; J trimming: 3 bases; junction bases outside the gene matches: 4. Germline V CDR1 and CDR2: PRHDT, FYEKMQ (reference sequence).

This clone has only a few counts. J is TRBJ1-2 and V is TRBV28; 8 bases line up with TRBD1. This CDR3 is 15 amino acids long. Trimming removed 7 bases from V and 1 base from J; junction bases left unmatched: 8. Germline V gene lookup returns CDR1 MDHEN and CDR2 SYDVKM. This chain's CDR3 is CASIQGASFNYGYTF. The CDR3 nucleotides read TGTGCCAGCATCCAGGGGGCGAGTTTTAACTATGGCTACACCTTC.

Concerning this clone itself: Different DNA sequences within this sample yield the same CDR3. The chain links TRBV20-1 to TRBJ2-5, with D maybe TRBD2 (5 bases). From germline, CDR1 is DFQATT and CDR2 SNEGSKA (reference sequence). V was shortened by 2 bases and J by 5 bases, with 6 bases between the two germline ends. The CDR3 is 11 residues long. CDR3 residues: CSARPGETQYF. The DNA for the CDR3 is TGCAGTGCTAGACCGGGGGAGACCCAGTACTTC.

This clone was seen just once. The V and J genes are TRBV9 and TRBJ1-6, with D hard to call. CDR3 size: 11 residues. Trimming cost V 0 bases and J 15 bases, with 7 bases left between them. Germline assignment: CDR1 SGDLS and CDR2 YYNGEE. As DNA, the CDR3 is TGTGCCAGCAGCGTAGACGGAGTCCTCCACTTT. It yields the protein CASSVDGVLHF.